This note documents a single TCR beta chain sequence. This entry belongs to a study of control samples from healthy donors and cancer patients. The data were produced by immunoSEQ multiplex PCR, yet TCRdb's version contains in-frame clones alone and is incomplete. The table includes 90,000 to 140,000 clones, about 80% detected once. With 5 bases removed from V and 6 bases from J, the gap between germline ends came to 10 bases. The germline V gene has CDR1 LGHDT and CDR2 YNNKEL (reference sequence). The CDR3 extends over 13 amino acids. Sequencing input: blood. The genes are TRBV3-1 (or the pseudogene TRBV3-2) and TRBJ1-4; D uncertain. The source of this sequence is a woman in her forties or fifties in good health. The CDR3 protein is CASSYGEDEKLFF. CDR3 sequence (DNA): TGTGCCAGCAGCTACGGGGAGGATGAAAAACTGTTTTTT.